This section outlines one TCR beta chain sequence together with its context. What it recognizes is unknown. This sample stems from a study of T cell responses to AZD1222 COVID-19 vaccine. Looking at the study overall: Second-dose groups at about 4 or about 12 weeks were pooled. Overall study findings and caveats: Baseline testing showed seropositivity in only a handful of AZD1222 recipients. The study reported that nearly half of spike-specific TCRs target unmutated variant regions. The donor cohort was predominantly white British with a female majority, and clonal diversity may have been underestimated.

Profiled with immunoSEQ multiplex PCR; TCRdb holds only in-frame clones, not every one. The sample contains about 170,000 clones, about 92% of which appear only once. This CDR3 is built from 14 residues. Germline trimming cut 7 bases from V and 5 bases from J; bases unmatched to any gene: 8. Germline CDR1 is SGHRS and CDR2 is YFSETQ. Sequenced here: peripheral blood, sampled on day 0 of AZD1222 vaccination. The rearrangement joins TRBV5-1 to TRBJ2-4, with 8 bases matching TRBD1. The receptor's source is an adult in good health. The CDR3 DNA is TGCGCCAGCGGACAGGGCCCTCTTGAAAACATTCAGTACTTC. Encoded protein: CASGQGPLENIQYF.